This TCR beta chain was identified in a study of vaccination and CD4 T cells after COVID-19. Looking at the study overall: Cellular stimulation was performed using overlapping spike peptides derived from SARS-CoV-2, HCoV-NL63, HCoV-OC43 and HCoV-229E. Broader study findings: Convalescent patients' vaccine-specific clones were spike mono-reactive in 304 of 307 cases.

CD4+ T cells that had been cultured provided DNA sequenced with the Oncomine TCR Beta short-read assay. TCRdb re-derived calls from the PCR reads in MiXCR, one entry per CDR3 protein. The sample shows approximately 24,000 distinct CDR3 sequences, 64% of them seen only once. Treatment described: approximately nine-day PBMC culture with coronavirus spike peptide pools or control peptides (ViraFEST assay). About this clonotype: The antigen is not known.

CDR1 and CDR2 from the germline V gene are SGHVS and FNYEAQ. Trimming took 1 base from V and 3 from J, leaving 4 bases between them. The CDR3 sequence is 13 residues long. The clonotype was recovered from a human donor who had recovered from COVID-19. Material: CD4+ T cells from blood, cultured in vitro. This chain links TRBV7-6 with TRBJ1-3; D unclear. Written as DNA, the CDR3 is TGTGCCAGCAGCTTAGACCTTGGAAACACCATATATTTT. This gives the protein CASSLDLGNTIYF.